Listed here is a single T cell receptor (beta chain). Germline CDR1 and CDR2: SGHNT and YYREEE (reference sequence). The CDR3 consists of 13 residues. Trimming left V 2 bases short and J 4 bases short, with 6 bases between. This entry comes from a study of blood T cell repertoires in COVID-19. Study-wide background: T cells, B-cell-depleted T cells, or PBMCs supplied cDNA or gDNA.

The method was immunoSEQ multiplex PCR; TCRdb's version includes in-frame clones alone and lacks a portion of them. Here the sample spans 95,000 to 110,000 clones, 65% to 80% being singletons. This TCR derives from a man between 65 and 85 years old with acute or convalescent COVID-19. The source material was peripheral blood. The chain couples TRBV5-4 to TRBJ2-2, with TRBD2 as a possible D gene (5 bases). The CDR3 DNA reads as TGTGCCAGCAGCTTTACTAGCACCGGGGAGCTGTTTTTT. Residues: CASSFTSTGELFF.